A single sample gave rise to the 10 T cell receptor beta chains below, sequenced in a study of T-cell reconstitution after alpha-beta-depleted transplantation in children. It was with unique molecular identifiers that the TCRbeta library was prepared. Each CDR3 protein is one row after TCRdb ran MiXCR on the PCR reads. The sample consists of around 960,000 distinct CDR3 sequences, about 29% of them appearing once. This specimen consisted of PBMCs, mostly from graft donor cells, obtained 360 days after TCRalphabeta/CD19-depleted stem cell transplant. All receptors derive from a boy in the first two years of life who had a stem cell transplant for SCID, so the T cells may come from the graft donor.

This clonotype was observed a handful of times. The chain has TRBV6-2 or TRBV6-3 and TRBJ2-7; no definite D call. Per the germline V gene, CDR1 is MNHEY and CDR2 is SVGEGT. This CDR3 comprises 16 residues. The V gene lost 3 bases and the J gene lost 2 bases, with 17 bases spanning the gap. CDR3: CASSYWPPGPPYEQYF. The CDR3 DNA sequence: TGTGCCAGCAGTTATTGGCCCCCGGGTCCCCCCTACGAGCAGTACTTC.

This clonotype was seen only a few times. The chain links TRBV5-1 to TRBJ1-6; D ambiguous. Germline CDR1 SGHRS, CDR2 YFSETQ. V was clipped by 0 bases and J by 8 bases, with 12 bases between them. This CDR3 comprises 15 residues. DNA of the CDR3: TGCGCCAGCAGCTTGGCTCCGGGTGTAGATTCACCCCTCCACTTT. Translated: CASSLAPGVDSPLHF.

The chain links TRBV7-3 to TRBJ2-3; D possibly uses TRBD1 or TRBD2 (5 bases each). This CDR3 region has 15 residues. The germline V gene has CDR1 SGHTA and CDR2 FQGTGA. Trimming pared 3 bases from V and 2 bases from J, leaving 12 bases between. CDR3 bases: TGTGCCAGCAGCTTCTCCGGGACCCTCACAGATACGCAGTATTTT. It yields the protein CASSFSGTLTDTQYF. The full variable domain, in which reference TRBV7-3 and TRBJ2-3 provide the parts outside the CDR3, is GAGVSQTPSNKVTEKGKYVELRCDPISGHTALYWYRQSLGQGPEFLIYFQGTGAADDSGLPNDRFFAVRPEGSVSTLKIQRTERGDSAVYLCASSFSGTLTDTQYFGPGTRLTVL.

This clonotype was detected only a few times. This chain uses TRBV11-2 with TRBJ2-3, with a possible D match to TRBD1 (6 bases). V lost 5 bases and J lost 0, with 18 bases in between. Germline CDR1 is SGHAT and CDR2 is FQNNGV. This CDR3 contains 17 residues. CDR3 residues: CASSTFDMGASTDTQYF. The CDR3 nucleotides read TGTGCCAGCAGCACGTTCGACATGGGGGCGAGCACAGATACGCAGTATTTT.

This clonotype was observed a handful of times. The J gene is TRBJ2-7, the V gene TRBV5-1; D remains unclear. CDR1 is SGHRS, CDR2 YFSETQ, per germline. CDR3 size: 13 residues. The V and J ends lost 4 bases and 6 bases respectively, with 14 bases between them. As DNA, the CDR3 is TGCGCCAGCAGCGTGGGCGCGAGAACCGAGCAGTACTTC. It codes for CASSVGARTEQYF.

This chain links TRBV28 with TRBJ2-5; 11 nucleotides line up with TRBD2. J lost 5 bases, V lost 6 bases, and 8 bases had no gene match. The CDR3 consists of 15 residues. CDR1 and CDR2 (germline): MDHEN, SYDVKM. CDR3 sequence reads: CASSVNSGGAETQYF. CDR3 nucleotides: TGTGCCAGCAGCGTTAATAGCGGGGGGGCGGAGACCCAGTACTTC.

V and J are TRBV5-1 and TRBJ1-3; 8 nucleotides align to TRBD1. Germline lookup yields CDR1 SGHRS and CDR2 YFSETQ. The CDR3 is 14 amino acids. J gave up 6 bases and V 0 bases, and 2 bases lay outside the gene matches. This chain's CDR3 is CASSLGQGSNTIYF. Here the CDR3 DNA reads TGCGCCAGCAGCTTGGGACAGGGGTCAAACACCATATATTTT.

The rearrangement joins TRBV6-5 to TRBJ1-1; D is uncertain. Germline loops: CDR1 MNHEY, CDR2 SVGAGI. V was trimmed by 2 bases and J by 5 bases, leaving 12 bases between them. The CDR3 is 14 amino acids. The DNA for the CDR3 is TGTGCCAGCAGTTACAGATCTGGCGGAACTGAAGCTTTCTTT. This sequence encodes CASSYRSGGTEAFF.

The rearrangement uses TRBV6-1 and TRBJ1-3; D gene ambiguous. This CDR3 has 12 amino acids. Looked up from germline, CDR1 is MNHNS and CDR2 is SASEGT. Deletions cut 8 bases from V and 0 bases from J, with 5 bases between. The CDR3 DNA follows: TGTGCCAGCTGGAACTCTGGAAACACCATATATTTT. This codes for CASWNSGNTIYF.

This clonotype showed up just a few times. The chain couples TRBV6-5 to TRBJ2-4, with D maybe TRBD1 (6 bases). This CDR3 has 16 amino acids. CDR1 is MNHEY and CDR2 is SVGAGI in the germline V gene. Trimming took off 1 base at V and 2 bases at J, with 12 bases between the two ends. The CDR3 coding sequence is TGTGCCAGCAGTTACTTATTTCAGGGGTCCAAAAACATTCAGTACTTC. Translating it yields CASSYLFQGSKNIQYF.